This T cell receptor (beta chain) stems from a study of blood T cell repertoires in COVID-19 (TCRdb year 2020). Notes on the research overall: Collaborator samples came from the United States, Italy and Spain and covered acute and convalescent phases of COVID-19. The prospective study material was composed of cDNA or gDNA derived from T cells, B-cell-depleted T cells, or PBMCs. Deeply sampled blood TCRbeta repertoires from subjects exposed to, actively infected with, or recovered from COVID-19 were included in the dataset. The repertoires were made available in a free public database intended to serve as a resource for research on the immune response to SARS-CoV-2. Samples were obtained from the ongoing ImmuneRACE study (first 160 participants) and from 1,200 or so subjects provided by 6 global collaborators. The sample metadata nearly always contained a de-identified subject ID, COVID-19 status, age in years and sex. Where available, HLA class I and class II types were obtained from metadata supplied by the sample provider rather than from assay-based typing. Study-wide conclusions, independent of this receptor: The quantity of clinical and demographic metadata differed by source and by participant and was supplied without curation.

CDR1 and CDR2 were assigned from the germline V gene as MNHEY and SVGAGI. The CDR3 contains 14 residues, cysteine and phenylalanine counted. The kept DNA is CDR3 alone, 42 bases in frame from the first base. V lost 5 bases and J lost 8 bases, and the count of bases not matched to a germline gene is 11. On this clone: This clone's antigen is unknown. No qualities accompany the bases; no much larger clone lies one base away.

The immunoSEQ Assay, a bias-controlled multiplex PCR, was used to amplify TCRbeta CDR3 regions from genomic DNA. The source study handled its data this way. The number of nucleated cells in each sample was estimated by amplification of reference gene primers within the assay. Sequence reads were collapsed and filtered to measure the absolute abundance of every unique TCRbeta CDR3 rearrangement. Productive Simpson clonality was computed per sample as the square root of Simpson's diversity index over productive rearrangements. Imported from immuneACCESS, the table was reduced by TCRdb to in-frame sequences with V and J called. These copies leave out some clones; in studies compared against another copy, an unresolved V gene accounts for under half, and the cause of the remainder is not known. V and J calls and clone size are copied from that table; D and trimming were computed from the DNA. Here the sample has about 150,000 clones; around 90% occur a single time. Of the sample, about 4.2% falls within the top ten clones.

Whole blood was collected in K2EDTA tubes by collaborating institutions according to the institutions' own protocols. Collaborator samples were shipped for TCRbeta analysis as frozen whole blood, isolated PBMCs, or DNA extracted from either sample type. This receptor chain uses TRBV6-5 and TRBJ2-7; 8 central nucleotides agree with TRBD1. The sample consisted of peripheral blood. The sequence came from a woman in her sixties or seventies with active or convalescent COVID-19. Here the CDR3 is given as CASSRTQGARKQYF. Read as DNA, the sequence is TGTGCCAGCAGTCGAACTCAGGGGGCAAGGAAGCAGTACTTC.